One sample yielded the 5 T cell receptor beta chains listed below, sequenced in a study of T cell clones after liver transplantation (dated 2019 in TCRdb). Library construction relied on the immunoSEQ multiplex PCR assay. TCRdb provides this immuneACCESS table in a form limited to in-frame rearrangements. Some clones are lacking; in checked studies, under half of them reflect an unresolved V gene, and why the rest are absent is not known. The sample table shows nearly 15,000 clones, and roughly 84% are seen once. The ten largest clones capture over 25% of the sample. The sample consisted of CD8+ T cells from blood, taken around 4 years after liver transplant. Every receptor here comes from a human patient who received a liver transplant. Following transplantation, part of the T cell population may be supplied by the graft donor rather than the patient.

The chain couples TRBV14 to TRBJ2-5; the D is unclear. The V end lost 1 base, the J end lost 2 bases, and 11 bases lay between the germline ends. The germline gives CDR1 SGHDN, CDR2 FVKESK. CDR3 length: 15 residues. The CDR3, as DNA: TGTGCCAGCAGCCAAGGCGGAATAGGGCAAGAGACCCAGTACTTC. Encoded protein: CASSQGGIGQETQYF.

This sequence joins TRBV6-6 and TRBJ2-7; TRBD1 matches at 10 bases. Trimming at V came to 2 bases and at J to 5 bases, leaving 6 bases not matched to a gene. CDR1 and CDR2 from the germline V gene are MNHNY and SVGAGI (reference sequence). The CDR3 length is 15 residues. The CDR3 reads CASSYEGTGAHEQYF. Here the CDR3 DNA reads TGTGCCAGCAGTTACGAAGGGACAGGGGCCCACGAGCAGTACTTC.

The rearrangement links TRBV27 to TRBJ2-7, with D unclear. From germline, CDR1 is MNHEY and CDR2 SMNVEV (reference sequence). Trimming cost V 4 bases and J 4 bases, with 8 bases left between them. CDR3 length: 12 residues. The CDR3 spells CASSSAGYEQYF. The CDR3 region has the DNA TGTGCCAGCAGTTCAGCAGGTTACGAGCAGTACTTC.

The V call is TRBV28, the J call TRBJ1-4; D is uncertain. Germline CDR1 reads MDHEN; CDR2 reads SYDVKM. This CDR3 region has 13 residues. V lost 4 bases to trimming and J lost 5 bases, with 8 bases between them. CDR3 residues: CASSWRMNEKLFF. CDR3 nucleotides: TGTGCCAGCAGTTGGAGAATGAATGAAAAACTGTTTTTT.

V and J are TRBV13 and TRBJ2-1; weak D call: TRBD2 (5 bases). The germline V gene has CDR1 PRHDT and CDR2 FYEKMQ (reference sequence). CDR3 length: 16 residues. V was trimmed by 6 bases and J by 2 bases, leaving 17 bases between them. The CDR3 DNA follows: TGTGCCAGCAGTCCCCGCAGCGGCACACCCTACAATGAGCAGTTCTTC. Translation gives CASSPRSGTPYNEQFF.